Following are 24 T cell receptor beta chains from one sample sequenced in a study of post-analysis software for immune sequencing data. Study-wide results and limits: Relative to controls, patients had roughly five TRBV segments at higher frequency, with TRBV5-6, TRBV5-1 and TRBV20-1 among these.

These TCRs' antigens remain unknown. Carried by the TCR beta cDNA libraries were unique molecular identifiers. Each CDR3 protein gets one entry after TCRdb re-called the PCR reads with MiXCR. This table holds approximately 660,000 distinct CDR3 sequences, around 64% found once. Material for sequencing was blood. The receptor set was obtained from a girl aged 2 to 9 with multiple sclerosis.

The chain links TRBV27 to TRBJ1-6; D call uncertain. Germline V gene lookup returns CDR1 MNHEY and CDR2 SMNVEV (reference sequence). V was trimmed by 8 bases and J by 9 bases, leaving 14 bases between them. The CDR3 extends over 13 amino acids. As DNA, the CDR3 is TGTGCCAGCCGGGAGGGTTCGGGTTCACCCCTCCACTTT. Translating gives CASREGSGSPLHF.

The chain is built from TRBV4-3 and TRBJ2-2; TRBD2 aligns across 9 bases. V gave up 0 bases and J gave up 7 bases; unmatched junction bases: 9. CDR3 size: 17 residues. CDR1 and CDR2 from the germline V gene are LGHNA and YSLEER. CDR3 DNA: TGCGCCAGCAGCCAAGAGGCGGCGGGGGGGCCGGTCGGGGAGCTGTTTTTT. Its translation: CASSQEAAGGPVGELFF.

This clonotype appeared a few times. V gene TRBV12-3 or TRBV12-4 combines with J gene TRBJ2-5; no clear D gene. The CDR3 totals 11 residues. V dropped 4 bases and J dropped 6 bases, with 6 bases sitting between them. The DNA for the CDR3 is TGTGCCAGCAGTTCTAAACAGACCCAGTACTTC. This gives the protein CASSSKQTQYF.

The rearrangement uses TRBV12-3 or TRBV12-4 and TRBJ1-5, with D maybe TRBD1 (6 bases). The CDR3 consists of 15 residues. Trimming removed 3 bases from V and 5 bases from J, with 14 bases in between. CDR3 amino acids: CASSFPGVGDQPQHF. The CDR3, as DNA: TGTGCCAGCAGTTTCCCAGGGGTTGGCGATCAGCCCCAGCATTTT.

For the CDR3, the DNA is TGCAGTGCTAGAGATTTAAGGGGGAACACTGAAGCTTTCTTT. As protein: CSARDLRGNTEAFF. The V gene is TRBV20-1, the J gene TRBJ1-1, with a possible D match to TRBD1 (5 bases). The CDR3 extends over 14 amino acids. The V gene's germline CDR1 is DFQATT and CDR2 SNEGSKA (reference sequence). The V end was cut by 0 bases, the J end by 1 base, with 9 bases between.

This clonotype showed up just once. The junction and the germline gene differ at one end; a read error may be behind it. This rearrangement joins TRBV6-6 to TRBJ1-2; TRBD1 matches at 8 bases. This CDR3 is built from 13 residues. CDR1 and CDR2 from the germline V gene are MNHNY and SVGAGI (reference sequence). CDR3 residues: CASRHQGADGYTF. The CDR3 DNA reads TGCGCCAGCAGACATCAGGGGGCAGACGGCTACACCTTC.

The chain recombines TRBV29-1 with TRBJ2-3; 12 bases fit TRBD2. There are 15 residues in the CDR3. V was pared by 1 base and J by 3 bases, with 2 bases of the junction left unmatched. Germline assignment: CDR1 SQVTM and CDR2 ANQGSEA. The CDR3 loop reads CSVEVLAGGTDTQYF. CDR3 bases: TGCAGCGTTGAAGTACTAGCGGGAGGAACAGATACGCAGTATTTT.

This clonotype was recorded only once. V gene TRBV7-2 combines with J gene TRBJ2-4, with 7 bases that match TRBD1. The germline V gene has CDR1 SGHTA and CDR2 FQGNSA. V was clipped by 5 bases and J by 3 bases; unmatched bases: 7. The length of the CDR3 is 15 residues. The CDR3 DNA reads TGTGCCAGCAGCCGAGGACAGGTTGTCAAAAACATTCAGTACTTC. It yields the protein CASSRGQVVKNIQYF.

The chain links TRBV6-6 to TRBJ2-4; tentative D call: TRBD1 (6 bases). CDR1 MNHNY and CDR2 SVGAGI come from the germline V gene (reference sequence). With 6 bases removed from V and 0 bases from J, the gap between germline ends came to 12 bases. The CDR3 consists of 15 residues. This CDR3 is CASRSDRLAKNIQYF. The CDR3 coding sequence is TGTGCCAGCAGATCGGACAGACTAGCCAAAAACATTCAGTACTTC.

V gene TRBV28 combines with J gene TRBJ2-1, with 7 bases fitting TRBD1. The CDR3 sequence is 15 residues long. Losses at the gene ends were 3 bases for V and 4 bases for J; bases not matched to a gene: 6. Per the germline V gene, CDR1 is MDHEN and CDR2 is SYDVKM. The DNA of the CDR3 is TGTGCCAGCAGTTTTCAGGGACAGAAGTACAATGAGCAGTTCTTC. It encodes CASSFQGQKYNEQFF. Full variable domain (missing parts from reference TRBV28 and TRBJ2-1): DVKVTQSSRYLVKRTGEKVFLECVQDMDHENMFWYRQDPGLGLRLIYFSYDVKMKEKGDIPEGYSVSREKKERFSLILESASTNQTSMYLCASSFQGQKYNEQFFGPGTRLTVL.

This clonotype has more than one count but fewer than ten. J is TRBJ2-4 and V is TRBV7-2, with TRBD2 matching over 10 bases. The J call may be incorrect, as the DNA end agrees better with TRBJ2-7. This CDR3 region has 16 residues. CDR1 SGHTA and CDR2 FQGNSA come from the germline V gene. The CDR3 is CASSLSGRAPTYEQYF. For the CDR3, the DNA is TGTGCCAGCAGCTTAAGCGGGAGGGCTCCTACCTACGAGCAGTACTTC.

Points on this clonotype: A read error may account for a junction end that differs from germline. This chain uses TRBV11-2 with TRBJ2-3; the D is unclear. Germline V lookup: CDR1 SGHAT, CDR2 FQNNGV. This CDR3 has 11 amino acids. The CDR3 reads CASSSLDTRYF. CDR3 bases: TGTGCCAGCAGCTCCTTAGATACGCGGTATTTT. The full variable domain, rest sourced from reference TRBV11-2 and TRBJ2-3, is EAGVAQSPRYKIIEKRQSVAFWCNPISGHATLYWYQQILGQGPKLLIQFQNNGVVDDSQLPKDRFSAERLKGVDSTLKIQPAKLEDSAVYLCASSSLDTRYFGPGTRLTVL.

The genes are TRBV10-3 and TRBJ1-2; D is unresolved. The germline CDR1 and CDR2 sequences are ENHRY and SYGVKD. Trimming stripped 8 bases from V and 4 bases from J, with 17 bases between. The length of the CDR3 is 14 residues. CDR3 loop: CAISSAVGVYGYTF. Here the CDR3 DNA reads TGTGCCATCTCTTCGGCCGTCGGCGTCTATGGCTACACCTTC.

In this sample, this clonotype turned up a few times. This chain uses TRBV29-1 with TRBJ1-2; D is uncertain. V lost 2 bases and J lost 7, with 11 bases in between. CDR3 length: 12 amino acids. Germline CDR1 SQVTM, CDR2 ANQGSEA. The CDR3 coding sequence is TGCAGCGTTGAAAGTCCGAGCGGTGGCTACACCTTC. It codes for CSVESPSGGYTF.

The chain is built from TRBV9 and TRBJ2-5; 8 bases line up with TRBD1. The trim removed 6 bases at V and 2 bases at J, leaving 6 bases unmatched. This CDR3 spans 14 amino acids. Germline loops: CDR1 SGDLS, CDR2 YYNGEE. CDR3 nucleotides: TGTGCCAGCAAGGGGACAGGAAAGCAAGAGACCCAGTACTTC. Translated: CASKGTGKQETQYF.

This clonotype has more than one count but fewer than ten. The rearrangement links TRBV20-1 to TRBJ2-1; the match to TRBD2 covers 10 bases. There are 14 residues in the CDR3. CDR1 DFQATT and CDR2 SNEGSKA come from the germline V gene (reference sequence). J gave up 6 bases and V 1 base, and 3 bases lay outside the gene matches. The DNA of the CDR3 is TGCAGTGCTAGAGTGGCTAGCGGGAGCAATGAGCAGTTCTTC. This gives the protein CSARVASGSNEQFF.

The gene calls are TRBV28 and TRBJ2-7, with D unresolved. V lost 6 bases, J lost 6 bases, and 15 bases lay in between. CDR3 size: 13 residues. Germline loops: CDR1 MDHEN, CDR2 SYDVKM. The CDR3 DNA sequence: TGTGCCAGCAGGCTAAGCCCAGCTGGCGAGCAGTACTTC. Its protein is CASRLSPAGEQYF. The variable domain in full, with the rest retrieved from reference TRBV28 and TRBJ2-7, is DVKVTQSSRYLVKRTGEKVFLECVQDMDHENMFWYRQDPGLGLRLIYFSYDVKMKEKGDIPEGYSVSREKKERFSLILESASTNQTSMYLCASRLSPAGEQYFGPGTRLTVT.

The chain is built from TRBV27 and TRBJ2-1; TRBD1 matches at 9 bases. J lost 8 bases, V lost 10 bases, and 15 bases had no gene match. Germline lookup yields CDR1 MNHEY and CDR2 SMNVEV (reference sequence). The CDR3 has 15 residues. The CDR3 spells CATIKPGQGGHEQFF. The CDR3 DNA follows: TGTGCCACAATCAAACCGGGACAGGGCGGTCATGAGCAGTTCTTC.

This chain uses TRBV7-9 with TRBJ2-5; 10 bases fit TRBD1. V trimming: 8 bases; J trimming: 3 bases; junction bases outside the gene matches: 6. Germline CDR1 and CDR2: SEHNR and FQNEAQ (reference sequence). The CDR3 has 14 amino acids. Written as DNA, the CDR3 is TGTGCCAGCCCCGGGACAGGGGAAGAAGAGACCCAGTACTTC. Its protein product is CASPGTGEEETQYF.

As for this clonotype: Compared with germline, one end of the junction differs, possibly owing to a read error. The chain employs TRBV6-5 and TRBJ2-3; 8 positions agree with TRBD1. The CDR3 is 18 amino acids. The germline V gene encodes CDR1 MNHEY and CDR2 SVGAGI. The CDR3 DNA reads as TGTGCCTGCAGTTACGACCCGGGACAGGCTCATAAGCGGGATACGCAGTATTTT. This sequence encodes CACSYDPGQAHKRDTQYF.

This clonotype came up a few times. The chain's CDR3 is CSAGLATNEKLFF. The DNA of the CDR3 is TGCAGCGCCGGACTTGCAACTAATGAAAAACTGTTTTTT. V gene TRBV29-1 combines with J gene TRBJ1-4; D remains unclear. The CDR3 sequence is 13 residues long. Germline assignment: CDR1 SQVTM and CDR2 ANQGSEA. V was cut by 7 bases and J by 0 bases, with 9 bases left in between.

The V and J genes are TRBV5-1 and TRBJ2-7, with D uncertain. The V gene lost 3 bases and the J gene lost 6 bases, with 10 bases spanning the gap. The germline V gene has CDR1 SGHRS and CDR2 YFSETQ. The CDR3 covers 12 residues. The CDR3 loop reads CASSSAHSEQYF. DNA of the CDR3: TGCGCCAGCAGCTCAGCGCACAGCGAGCAGTACTTC.

J is TRBJ2-1 and V is TRBV9, with TRBD2 identical over 13 bases. Per germline, CDR1 SGDLS and CDR2 YYNGEE. V shed 0 bases and J 1 base; nucleotides not matched to a gene: 19. The CDR3 has 23 amino acids. The CDR3 spells CASSVGSLPTSGRRVSSYNEQFF. Here the CDR3 DNA reads TGTGCCAGCAGCGTAGGTTCCCTCCCGACTAGCGGGAGGAGGGTATCTTCCTACAATGAGCAGTTCTTC. The full variable domain, rest sourced from reference TRBV9 and TRBJ2-1, is DSGVTQTPKHLITATGQRVTLRCSPRSGDLSVYWYQQSLDQGLQFLIQYYNGEERAKGNILERFSAQQFPDLHSELNLSSLELGDSALYFCASSVGSLPTSGRRVSSYNEQFFGPGTRLTVL.

V and J are TRBV29-1 and TRBJ1-2, with no clear D. Germline lookup yields CDR1 SQVTM and CDR2 ANQGSEA. V lost 4 bases and J 0 bases, leaving 12 bases between the germline ends. The CDR3 covers 14 residues. The CDR3 spells CSVGSSVTNYGYTF. CDR3 DNA: TGCAGCGTTGGGTCTTCGGTGACTAACTATGGCTACACCTTC.